A selection of T cell receptor beta chains follows, all from one sample in a study of blood T cell repertoires in COVID-19. The method was immunoSEQ multiplex PCR; TCRdb's version includes in-frame clones alone and lacks a portion of them. The sample records 110,000 or so clones, over 70% being singletons. Sequencing was done on a sample of peripheral blood. These receptors came from a woman aged 45-65 years with acute or convalescent COVID-19. Each CDR3 is given with its conserved first and last residue. A D gene is named only where the DNA matches it firmly. A row's size may be missing; if present it is once, few, many or a size class.

J: TRBJ2-1; size: .; D: .; V: TRBV5-6; CDR3: CASSFYRYNEQFF; DNA: TGTGCCAGCAGCTTCTACCGCTACAATGAGCAGTTCTTC
J: TRBJ1-2; size: .; D: .; V: TRBV9; CDR3: CASSVGATGYTF; DNA: TGTGCCAGCAGCGTGGGGGCGACAGGCTACACCTTC
J: TRBJ2-7; size: .; D: .; V: TRBV12-3/TRBV12-4; CDR3: CASSFRLEEQYF; DNA: TGTGCCAGCAGTTTTCGACTGGAAGAGCAGTACTTC
J: TRBJ1-2; size: .; D: .; V: TRBV12-5; CDR3: CASGPPGDPPAGYTF; DNA: TGTGCTAGTGGCCCTCCAGGGGACCCCCCAGCTGGCTACACCTTC
J: TRBJ2-2; size: .; D: TRBD1; V: TRBV28; CDR3: CASSLRDSANTGELFF; DNA: TGTGCCAGCAGTTTAAGGGACAGCGCGAACACCGGGGAGCTGTTTTTT
J: TRBJ1-6; size: .; D: TRBD1; V: TRBV18; CDR3: CASSSDRGRSPLHF; DNA: TGTGCCAGCTCATCGGACAGGGGGCGGTCACCCCTCCACTTT
J: TRBJ1-3; size: .; D: .; V: TRBV2; CDR3: CASSFEGNTIYF; DNA: TGTGCCAGCAGTTTCGAGGGAAACACCATATATTTT
J: TRBJ1-4; size: few; D: .; V: TRBV29-1; CDR3: CSVGGFRGGVATNEKLFF; DNA: TGCAGCGTTGGTGGGTTTCGGGGGGGCGTCGCAACTAATGAAAAACTGTTTTTT
J: TRBJ2-3; size: .; D: .; V: TRBV11-2; CDR3: CASTPGMNTQYF; DNA: TGTGCCAGCACCCCGGGAATGAATACGCAGTATTTT
J: TRBJ1-1; size: .; D: .; V: TRBV7-9; CDR3: CASSYPMNTEAFF; DNA: TGTGCCAGCAGCTATCCCATGAACACTGAAGCTTTCTTT
J: TRBJ2-2; size: .; D: TRBD1; V: TRBV2; CDR3: CACITGALNTGELFF; DNA: TGTGCCTGTATCACAGGGGCATTGAACACCGGGGAGCTGTTTTTT
J: TRBJ1-1; size: .; D: TRBD1; V: TRBV5-6; CDR3: CASSLHRGQSEAFF; DNA: TGTGCCAGCAGCCTTCACAGGGGGCAGTCTGAAGCTTTCTTT
J: TRBJ1-2; size: .; D: TRBD1; V: TRBV3-1/TRBV3-2; CDR3: CASSRRSGTGYGYTF; DNA: TGTGCCAGCAGCCGCCGCTCCGGGACAGGATATGGCTACACCTTC
J: TRBJ2-5; size: .; D: TRBD1; V: TRBV5-1; CDR3: CASSLGLTGVVRETQYF; DNA: TGCGCCAGCAGCTTGGGCCTTACAGGGGTGGTAAGAGAGACCCAGTACTTC
J: TRBJ2-7; size: .; D: .; V: TRBV12-3/TRBV12-4; CDR3: CVGSSKPARYF; DNA: TGTGTTGGCTCAAGTAAACCCGCCAGATACTTC
J: TRBJ1-1; size: .; D: .; V: TRBV3-1/TRBV3-2; CDR3: CASSQVGGRGSEAFF; DNA: TGTGCCAGCAGCCAAGTCGGGGGACGTGGGTCTGAAGCTTTCTTT
J: TRBJ1-1; size: .; D: .; V: TRBV29-1; CDR3: CSVEGQANTEAFF; DNA: TGCAGCGTTGAGGGTCAGGCGAACACTGAAGCTTTCTTT
J: TRBJ2-6; size: .; D: TRBD2; V: TRBV5-4; CDR3: CASSLVPGGAPAGANVLTF; DNA: TGTGCCAGCAGCTTGGTACCGGGGGGGGCTCCTGCTGGGGCCAACGTCCTGACTTTC
J: TRBJ2-3; size: once; D: TRBD2; V: TRBV5-1; CDR3: CASSLGSGGGTDTQYF; DNA: TGCGCCAGCAGCTTGGGAAGCGGGGGTGGCACAGATACGCAGTATTTT
J: TRBJ1-5; size: once; D: .; V: TRBV19; CDR3: CASTYVLGGVSNQPQHF; DNA: TGTGCCAGTACCTACGTTTTGGGGGGGGTAAGCAATCAGCCCCAGCATTTT
J: TRBJ2-1; size: .; D: TRBD2; V: TRBV11-2; CDR3: CASSLALLAGGYYNEQFF; DNA: TGTGCCAGCAGCTTAGCACTACTAGCGGGGGGATATTACAATGAGCAGTTCTTC
J: TRBJ1-6; size: few; D: TRBD1; V: TRBV19; CDR3: CASKMDRGQSPLHF; DNA: TGTGCCAGTAAAATGGACAGGGGGCAATCACCCCTCCACTTT
J: TRBJ2-1; size: .; D: TRBD1; V: TRBV12-5; CDR3: CASGLAAGQGQNEQFF; DNA: TGTGCTAGTGGTTTGGCCGCTGGACAGGGGCAAAATGAGCAGTTCTTC
J: TRBJ2-5; size: .; D: .; V: TRBV25-1; CDR3: CASSDGGVGETQYF; DNA: TGTGCCAGCAGTGACGGAGGCGTCGGGGAGACCCAGTACTTC
J: TRBJ1-2; size: .; D: TRBD1; V: TRBV18; CDR3: CASSQFQDRGADNYGYTF; DNA: TGTGCCAGCTCACAATTCCAGGACAGGGGCGCTGATAACTATGGCTACACCTTC
J: TRBJ1-4; size: few; D: TRBD1; V: TRBV5-3; CDR3: CARSTGQGRNEKLFF; DNA: TGTGCCAGAAGCACCGGACAGGGACGGAATGAAAAACTGTTTTTT
J: TRBJ2-7; size: once; D: .; V: TRBV6-6; CDR3: CASSRRGGTGYEQYF; DNA: TGTGCCAGCAGCCGACGGGGAGGAACGGGCTACGAGCAGTACTTC
J: TRBJ1-1; size: .; D: .; V: TRBV19; CDR3: CASSIPIRENTEAFF; DNA: TGTGCCAGTAGTATACCGATCAGGGAGAACACTGAAGCTTTCTTT
J: TRBJ2-2; size: .; D: TRBD1; V: TRBV11-1; CDR3: CASSLIRGHTGELFF; DNA: TGTGCCAGCAGCTTAATCAGGGGGCACACCGGGGAGCTGTTTTTT
J: TRBJ2-7; size: .; D: .; V: TRBV3-1/TRBV3-2; CDR3: CASSPPGTLYEQYF; DNA: TGTGCCAGCAGCCCCCCGGGAACCCTGTACGAGCAGTACTTC
J: TRBJ2-1; size: once; D: .; V: TRBV6-5; CDR3: CASSRKGFERNEQFF; DNA: TGTGCCAGCAGCCGTAAAGGCTTTGAGAGGAATGAGCAGTTCTTC